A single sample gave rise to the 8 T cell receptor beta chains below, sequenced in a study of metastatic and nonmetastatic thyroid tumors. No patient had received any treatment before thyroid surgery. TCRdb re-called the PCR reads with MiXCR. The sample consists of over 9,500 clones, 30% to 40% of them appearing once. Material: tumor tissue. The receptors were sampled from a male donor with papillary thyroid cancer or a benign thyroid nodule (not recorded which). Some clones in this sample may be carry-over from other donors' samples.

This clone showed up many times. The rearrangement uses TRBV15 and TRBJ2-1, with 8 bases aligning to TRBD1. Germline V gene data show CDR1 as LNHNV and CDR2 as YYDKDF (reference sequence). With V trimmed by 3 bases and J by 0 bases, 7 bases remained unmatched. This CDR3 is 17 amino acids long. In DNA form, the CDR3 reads TGTGCCACCAGCAGCCTAGGACAGGGAGACTCCTACAATGAGCAGTTCTTC. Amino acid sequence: CATSSLGQGDSYNEQFF. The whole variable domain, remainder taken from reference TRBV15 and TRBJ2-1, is DAMVIQNPRYQVTQFGKPVTLSCSQTLNHNVMYWYQQKSSQAPKLLFHYYDKDFNNEADTPDNFQSRRPNTSFCFLDIRSPGLGDTAMYLCATSSLGQGDSYNEQFFGPGTRLTVL.

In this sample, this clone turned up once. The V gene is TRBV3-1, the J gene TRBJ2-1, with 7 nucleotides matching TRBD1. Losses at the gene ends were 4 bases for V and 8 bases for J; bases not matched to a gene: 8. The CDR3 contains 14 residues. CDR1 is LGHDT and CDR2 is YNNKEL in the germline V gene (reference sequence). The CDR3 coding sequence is TGTGCCAGCAGCCCCCGACAGGGTGTCGATGAGCAGTTCTTC. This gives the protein CASSPRQGVDEQFF.

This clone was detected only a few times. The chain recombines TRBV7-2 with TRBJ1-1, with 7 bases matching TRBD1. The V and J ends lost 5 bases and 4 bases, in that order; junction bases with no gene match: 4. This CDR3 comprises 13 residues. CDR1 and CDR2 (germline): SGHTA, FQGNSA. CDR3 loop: CASSTQGGTEAFF. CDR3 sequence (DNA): TGTGCCAGCAGCACGCAGGGGGGCACTGAAGCTTTCTTT.

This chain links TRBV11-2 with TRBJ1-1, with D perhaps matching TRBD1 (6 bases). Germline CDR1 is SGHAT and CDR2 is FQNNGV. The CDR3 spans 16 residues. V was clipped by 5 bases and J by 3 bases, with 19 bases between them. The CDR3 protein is CASSENTGWLDTEAFF. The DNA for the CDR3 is TGTGCCAGCAGCGAAAACACAGGGTGGTTGGACACTGAAGCTTTCTTT.

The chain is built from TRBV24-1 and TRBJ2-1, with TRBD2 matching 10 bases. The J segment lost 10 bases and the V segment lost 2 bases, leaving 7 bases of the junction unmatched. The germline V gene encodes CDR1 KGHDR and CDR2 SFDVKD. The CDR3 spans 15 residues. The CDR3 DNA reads TGTGCCACCAGTGATTGGACTAGCGGATCCCTCGAGCAGTTCTTC. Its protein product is CATSDWTSGSLEQFF.

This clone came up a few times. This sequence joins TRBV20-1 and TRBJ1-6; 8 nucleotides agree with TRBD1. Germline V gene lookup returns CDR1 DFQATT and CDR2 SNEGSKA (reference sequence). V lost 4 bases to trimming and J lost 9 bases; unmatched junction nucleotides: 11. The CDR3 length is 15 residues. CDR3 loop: CSATTNRGDSSPLHF. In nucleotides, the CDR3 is TGCAGTGCTACTACAAACAGGGGGGATAGTTCACCCCTCCACTTT.

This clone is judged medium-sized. The CDR3 nucleotides are TGCGCCAGCAGCTTGGGGGGGGCCTCATACGAGCAGTACTTC. It specifies CASSLGGASYEQYF. J is TRBJ2-7 and V is TRBV5-1; D could derive from TRBD1 or TRBD2 (6 bases each). The CDR3 contains 14 residues. V dropped 0 bases and J dropped 4 bases, with 11 bases sitting between them. Germline loops: CDR1 SGHRS, CDR2 YFSETQ.

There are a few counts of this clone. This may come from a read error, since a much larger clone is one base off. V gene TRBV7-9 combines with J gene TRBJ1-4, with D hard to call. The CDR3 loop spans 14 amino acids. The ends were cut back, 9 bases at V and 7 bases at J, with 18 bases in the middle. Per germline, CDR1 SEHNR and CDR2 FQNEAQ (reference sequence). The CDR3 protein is CARSLGGSIEKLFF. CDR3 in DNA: TGTGCCAGAAGCCTGGGAGGCAGTATTGAAAAACTGTTTTTT. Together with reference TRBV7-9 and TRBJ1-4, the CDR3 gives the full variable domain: DTGVSQNPRHKITKRGQNVTFRCDPISEHNRLYWYRQTLGQGPEFLTYFQNEAQLEKSRLLSDRFSAERPKGSFSTLEIQRTEQGDSAMYLCARSLGGSIEKLFFGSGTQLSVL.